Presented here are 24 T cell receptor beta chains from one specimen sequenced in a study of response to subunit inactivated influenza vaccine. TCRdb re-derived calls from the RT-PCR reads in MiXCR, one entry per CDR3 protein. The sample carries approximately 480,000 distinct CDR3 sequences, about a tenth recorded once. Source: PBMCs from blood, taken 45 days after vaccination. Every receptor here comes from a man aged 50-59 years who received an inactivated influenza vaccine.

This clonotype was seen ten or more times. V is TRBV20-1 and J is TRBJ1-6, with D hard to call. With 6 bases removed from V and 8 bases from J, the gap between germline ends came to 17 bases. This CDR3 is built from 14 residues. Germline V lookup: CDR1 DFQATT, CDR2 SNEGSKA (reference sequence). CDR3 loop: CSATGLGRDSPLHF. The DNA of the CDR3 is TGCAGTGCCACCGGCCTCGGGAGGGATTCACCCCTCCACTTT.

J is TRBJ1-3 and V is TRBV5-1, with 8 bases matching TRBD1. Germline V gene data show CDR1 as SGHRS and CDR2 as YFSETQ. CDR3 length: 16 amino acids. V shed 4 bases, J shed 2 bases, and the junction held 8 bases outside the gene matches. The CDR3 loop reads CASSATNRGAGNTIYF. Written as DNA, the CDR3 is TGCGCCAGCAGCGCGACTAACAGGGGGGCTGGAAACACCATATATTTT.

This clonotype was counted between two and nine times. This sequence joins TRBV7-6 and TRBJ1-5; tentatively, D is TRBD1 (5 bases). This CDR3 has 15 residues. The germline V and J ends were trimmed by 5 bases and 4 bases, with 15 bases remaining between them. From germline, CDR1 is SGHVS and CDR2 FNYEAQ. CDR3 residues: CASSRSTGGNQPQHF. The DNA of the CDR3 is TGTGCCAGCAGCAGGTCCACAGGTGGGAATCAGCCCCAGCATTTT.

This clonotype has only a few counts. The chain is built from TRBV5-1 and TRBJ2-1; 15 bases fit TRBD2. Unmatched junction bases numbered 6, after V lost 5 bases and J lost 3 bases. Germline V gene lookup returns CDR1 SGHRS and CDR2 YFSETQ. This CDR3 has 17 amino acids. The CDR3 region has the DNA TGCGCCAGCAGTTCAGGACTAGCGGGGGGGATCTACAATGAGCAGTTCTTC. It encodes CASSSGLAGGIYNEQFF.

The chain combines TRBV7-2 with TRBJ2-3; possibly TRBD2 for D (7 bases). CDR3 length: 15 residues. Germline CDR1 and CDR2: SGHTA and FQGNSA. Trimming took off 9 bases at V and 4 bases at J, with 20 bases between the two ends. This CDR3 reads CASTTRGAGADTQYF. The CDR3, as DNA: TGTGCCAGTACAACACGGGGGGCAGGGGCAGATACGCAGTATTTT.

In its sample, this clonotype was seen many times. This rearrangement joins TRBV6-5 to TRBJ2-3, with D maybe TRBD2 (5 bases). This CDR3 region has 17 residues. From germline, CDR1 is MNHEY and CDR2 SVGAGI. Between the trimmed V and J ends, which lost 0 bases and 0 bases, there was a span of 13 bases. The CDR3 protein is CASSYSERIFSTDTQYF. In DNA, the CDR3 is TGTGCCAGCAGTTACTCCGAGCGGATATTTAGCACAGATACGCAGTATTTT.

This clonotype appeared many times. The chain recombines TRBV20-1 with TRBJ1-5; D is unresolved. This CDR3 spans 14 amino acids. Trimming pared 2 bases from V and 0 bases from J, leaving 8 bases between. Germline loops: CDR1 DFQATT, CDR2 SNEGSKA (reference sequence). Here the CDR3 DNA reads TGCAGTGCTAGATACAGAAATAGCAATCAGCCCCAGCATTTT. Translation gives CSARYRNSNQPQHF.

This clonotype came up a few times. V gene TRBV7-2 combines with J gene TRBJ2-7; D tentatively fits TRBD1 or TRBD2 (5 bases each). V lost 1 base, J lost 5 bases, and 12 bases lay in between. Looked up from germline, CDR1 is SGHTA and CDR2 is FQGNSA. The CDR3 covers 14 residues. This CDR3 reads CASSLVWDGNEQYF. The CDR3 DNA is TGTGCCAGCAGCTTAGTGTGGGACGGTAACGAGCAGTACTTC.

The chain uses TRBV4-3 and TRBJ2-1; D perhaps matches TRBD2 (9 bases). The germline V gene encodes CDR1 LGHNA and CDR2 YSLEER. V was cut by 0 bases and J by 3 bases, with 33 bases left in between. There are 23 residues in the CDR3. CDR3 bases: TGCGCCAGCAGCCAAGAGTGGACAGGGTTATCCTGGGCTAGCGGGACCCTCTACAATGAGCAGTTCTTC. This translates into CASSQEWTGLSWASGTLYNEQFF.

The chain joins TRBV6-5 to TRBJ2-1; 7 bases are shared with TRBD1. The CDR3 is 12 amino acids. Germline-derived CDR1 and CDR2 are MNHEY and SVGAGI. The V gene end was trimmed by 5 bases and the J gene end by 8 bases; junction bases not matched to a gene: 3. CDR3: CASSNQGDEQFF. Here the CDR3 DNA reads TGTGCCAGCAGTAACCAGGGGGATGAGCAGTTCTTC.

This clonotype was detected only a few times. This rearrangement joins TRBV6-1 to TRBJ2-2; D possibly uses TRBD1 or TRBD2 (5 bases each). The CDR3 runs 17 residues. Per germline, CDR1 MNHNS and CDR2 SASEGT. The CDR3 reads CVQHAEGISADTGELFF. The CDR3 DNA reads TGTGTCCAGCACGCTGAGGGGATTAGCGCTGATACCGGGGAGCTGTTTTTT.

This clonotype was counted between two and nine times. The chain joins TRBV7-9 to TRBJ2-3; no reliable D call. The germline CDR1 and CDR2 sequences are SEHNR and FQNEAQ (reference sequence). CDR3 length: 14 amino acids. Trimming pared 8 bases from V and 1 base from J, leaving 13 bases between. In nucleotides, the CDR3 is TGTGCCAGCGTAGGGCTGGATCGCACAGATACGCAGTATTTT. It is translated as CASVGLDRTDTQYF.

In its sample, this clonotype was seen many times. V gene TRBV4-2 combines with J gene TRBJ2-3; 9 bases agree with TRBD2. Germline V lookup: CDR1 LGHNA, CDR2 YNFKEQ. This CDR3 comprises 17 residues. V trimming: 1 base; J trimming: 4 bases; junction bases outside the gene matches: 9. Written as DNA, the CDR3 is TGTGCCAGCAGCCAAGGGGCCAGCGGGGGGAGTTCAGATACGCAGTATTTT. Protein sequence: CASSQGASGGSSDTQYF.

V usage is TRBV7-2 and J usage is TRBJ1-6; D remains ambiguous. V was clipped by 1 base and J by 5 bases, with 6 bases between them. CDR1 and CDR2 (germline): SGHTA, FQGNSA. The CDR3 loop spans 14 amino acids. The CDR3 coding sequence is TGTGCCAGCAGCTTAGTATATGATAATTCACCCCTCCACTTT. It yields the protein CASSLVYDNSPLHF.

This clonotype came up once. The chain employs TRBV29-1 and TRBJ2-7, with 8 bases identical to TRBD2. Germline V gene data show CDR1 as SQVTM and CDR2 as ANQGSEA. The J segment lost 9 bases and the V segment lost 6 bases, leaving 22 bases of the junction unmatched. The CDR3 is 16 residues long. The CDR3 DNA sequence: TGCAGCGTCGCTAGCGGGCACACAAACAACCCCTTGGGGCAGTACTTC. Translating gives CSVASGHTNNPLGQYF.

The sample holds many counts of this clonotype. Compared with germline, one end of the junction differs, possibly owing to a read error. The gene calls are TRBV5-1 and TRBJ2-3; 11 positions agree with TRBD1. The CDR3 loop spans 15 amino acids. Germline V CDR1 and CDR2: SGHRS, YFSETQ. Here the CDR3 reads CASSPGTGGTDTQYF. The CDR3 nucleotides read TGTGCCAGCAGCCCCGGGACAGGGGGTACAGATACGCAGTATTTT.

This clonotype was picked up a small number of times. The V gene is TRBV28, the J gene TRBJ1-6, with 7 bases fitting TRBD1. The CDR3 has 16 residues. The V gene end was trimmed by 2 bases and the J gene end by 6 bases; junction bases not matched to a gene: 7. Germline V CDR1 and CDR2: MDHEN, SYDVKM. The CDR3, as DNA: TGTGCCAGCAGTTTACCTGACAGGGAGGCTAATTCACCCCTCCACTTT. It specifies CASSLPDREANSPLHF.

This clonotype occurred many times. The rearrangement uses TRBV4-3 and TRBJ2-1; D unresolved. CDR3 length: 15 amino acids. The germline gives CDR1 LGHNA, CDR2 YSLEER. Trimming pared 2 bases from V and 0 bases from J, leaving 8 bases between. Written as DNA, the CDR3 is TGCGCCAGCAGCCAATCTGGGAACTCCTACAATGAGCAGTTCTTC. It is translated as CASSQSGNSYNEQFF.

This clonotype was counted ten times or more. This chain joins TRBV12-3 or TRBV12-4 and TRBJ1-3; no reliable D call. The CDR3 loop spans 11 amino acids. Trimming pared 8 bases from V and 8 bases from J, leaving 10 bases between. The CDR3 nucleotides read TGTGCCAGCGGTGGGCTGGACACCATATATTTT. Its protein is CASGGLDTIYF.

V gene TRBV7-8 combines with J gene TRBJ1-2; D is uncertain. Germline CDR1 SGHVS, CDR2 FQNEAQ. Between the trimmed V and J ends, which lost 5 bases and 2 bases, there was a span of 18 bases. The CDR3 loop spans 16 amino acids. Here the CDR3 reads CASSPNRLVQNYGYTF. CDR3 sequence (DNA): TGTGCCAGCAGCCCCAACAGACTGGTTCAGAACTATGGCTACACCTTC.

This clonotype has at least ten counts. The V and J genes are TRBV20-1 and TRBJ2-1; 8 bases agree with TRBD2. The CDR3 is 16 amino acids. The germline V gene has CDR1 DFQATT and CDR2 SNEGSKA (reference sequence). J lost 2 bases, V lost 3 bases, and 9 bases had no gene match. The CDR3 here is CSARPGLAGPYNEQFF. CDR3 sequence (DNA): TGCAGTGCTAGGCCGGGGCTAGCGGGCCCCTACAATGAGCAGTTCTTC.

This chain joins TRBV20-1 and TRBJ2-1; maybe TRBD2 (6 bases). Trimming stripped 0 bases from V and 7 bases from J, with 7 bases between. Germline CDR1 reads DFQATT; CDR2 reads SNEGSKA (reference sequence). The CDR3 extends over 12 amino acids. In DNA form, the CDR3 reads TGCAGTGCTAGAGATGGGAGGAATGAGCAGTTCTTC. It is translated as CSARDGRNEQFF.

The gene calls are TRBV20-1 and TRBJ2-7; 8 positions match TRBD2. Germline assignment: CDR1 DFQATT and CDR2 SNEGSKA (reference sequence). The V gene end was trimmed by 0 bases and the J gene end by 6 bases; junction bases not matched to a gene: 10. The CDR3 has 15 amino acids. CDR3 residues: CSARDHRTSISEQYF. The CDR3 coding sequence is TGCAGTGCTAGAGATCACCGGACTAGCATTAGCGAGCAGTACTTC.

The chain recombines TRBV11-2 with TRBJ2-7; 7 bases map to TRBD1. This CDR3 is 16 amino acids long. V gave up 4 bases and J gave up 3 bases; unmatched junction bases: 12. CDR1 SGHAT and CDR2 FQNNGV come from the germline V gene. The CDR3 region has the DNA TGTGCCAGCAGCTCCCCTTTCCGGGACAGCCTCTACGAGCAGTACTTC. Its translation is CASSSPFRDSLYEQYF.